This is a list of T cell receptor beta chains from one sample in a study of PD-1 blockade in classical Hodgkin lymphoma. Only in-frame clones appear in the TCRdb table, and some are missing; sequencing was by immunoSEQ multiplex PCR. The sample contains 41,000 or so clones, 69% of which appear only once. The starting material was peripheral blood mononuclear cells (PBMCs), obtained before the fourth cycle of nivolumab. These receptors originate from a human donor with classical Hodgkin lymphoma. Each CDR3 is given with its conserved first and last residue. D genes are given only for firm matches. The size entry is marked missing in some rows and otherwise reads once, few, many or a size class.

d_call	clone_size	v_call	j_call	cdr3_nt	cdr3_aa
NA	NA	TRBV29-1	TRBJ1-1	TGCAGCGTTTCCCCCAGGGTTGAAGCTTTCTTT	CSVSPRVEAFF
NA	NA	TRBV6-6	TRBJ1-2	TGTGCCAGCAGTTCGAACTATGGCTACACCTTC	CASSSNYGYTF
NA	NA	TRBV7-8	TRBJ2-7	TGTGCCAGCAGCCCCTACGGGGAGTCCGACGAGCAGTACTTC	CASSPYGESDEQYF
NA	NA	TRBV27	TRBJ1-5	TGTGCCAGCAGTTTCAGTCCAAGTCAGCCCCAGCATTTT	CASSFSPSQPQHF
NA	NA	TRBV4-1	TRBJ1-4	TGCGCCAGCAGCCAAGAACCCGGACAGAATGAAAAACTGTTTTTT	CASSQEPGQNEKLFF
NA	once	TRBV27	TRBJ2-6	TGTGCCAGCAGTCGGGCAGGGGCAGCGGGGGGGGCCAACGTCCTGACTTTC	CASSRAGAAGGANVLTF
NA	NA	TRBV7-9	TRBJ1-1	TGTGCCAGCAGCCTCGGGCAGTACACTGAAGCTTTCTTT	CASSLGQYTEAFF
NA	NA	TRBV11-3	TRBJ2-1	TGTGCCAGCAGCTTAGACGGAGGGTCCCCCCATGAGCAGTTCTTC	CASSLDGGSPHEQFF
NA	NA	TRBV30	TRBJ2-7	TGTGCCTGGAGTGTAAGGGCCTTCTACGAGCAGTACTTC	CAWSVRAFYEQYF
NA	NA	TRBV7-9	TRBJ2-1	TGTGCCAGCAGCGACCGGGACAATCCCTTCGATGAGCAGTTCTTC	CASSDRDNPFDEQFF
NA	few	TRBV7-6	TRBJ2-5	TGTGCCAGCAGCCCCGAAGTCTTCGAGACCCAGTACTTC	CASSPEVFETQYF
NA	NA	TRBV5-1	TRBJ1-6	TGCGCCAGCAGCTTTACGAATCGGGGTTCACCCCTCCACTTT	CASSFTNRGSPLHF
TRBD1	NA	TRBV5-6	TRBJ2-7	TGTGCCAGCAGCAGAGGGACAGCAACCGAGCAGTACTTC	CASSRGTATEQYF
NA	NA	TRBV28	TRBJ1-1	TGTGCCAGCAGTTTTGGGGAAAGAACTGAAGCTTTCTTT	CASSFGERTEAFF
TRBD2	NA	TRBV5-4	TRBJ2-5	TGTGCCAGCAGCTTGCGGCGGGAGTACCAAGAGACCCAGTACTTC	CASSLRREYQETQYF
NA	few	TRBV9	TRBJ2-5	TGTGCCAGCAGCCCCTTTGGGGACTTGGATGGAGAGACCCAGTACTTC	CASSPFGDLDGETQYF
NA	NA	TRBV11-2	TRBJ2-5	TGTGCCAGCGGCTGGCTGAAGGGACACCCGGGGGAGACCCAGTACTTC	CASGWLKGHPGETQYF
NA	NA	TRBV19	TRBJ1-5	TGTGCCAGTAGTATAGGCAGCCATAGCAATCAGCCCCAGCATTTT	CASSIGSHSNQPQHF
NA	NA	TRBV7-8	TRBJ2-7	TGTGCCAGCAGCAAGGGGCCTGGGGGCCGCGAGCAGTACTTC	CASSKGPGGREQYF
NA	NA	TRBV27	TRBJ2-7	TGTGCCACCAAAATACAGGGAGGCTCCTACGAGCAGTACTTC	CATKIQGGSYEQYF
NA	NA	TRBV7-6	TRBJ1-4	TGTGCCAGCTCAGCTTATACAGGGGAAAAACTGTTTTTT	CASSAYTGEKLFF
NA	NA	TRBV6-6	TRBJ1-1	TGTGCCAGCAGTTACTCGGAGACCGGTCGTACTGAAGCTTTCTTT	CASSYSETGRTEAFF
NA	NA	TRBV7-9	TRBJ1-1	TGTGCCGGAAGCGAGGGGTCCACTGAAGCTTTCTTT	CAGSEGSTEAFF
TRBD1	NA	TRBV19	TRBJ2-7	TGTGCCAGTAGTACCGGGACAGGGTCGTACGAGCAGTACTTC	CASSTGTGSYEQYF
NA	once	TRBV4-1	TRBJ2-7	TGCGCCAGCAGCCAAGTTGGTTCCCGGCAGGGAATAAGCTACGAGCAGTACTTC	CASSQVGSRQGISYEQYF
NA	NA	TRBV19	TRBJ2-1	TGTGCCAGTAGTAACCGGGTCTACAATGAGCAGTTCTTC	CASSNRVYNEQFF
TRBD1	NA	TRBV9	TRBJ2-6	TGTGCCAGCAGCGCTGGGACAGGGAGCTCTGGGGCCAACGTCCTGACTTTC	CASSAGTGSSGANVLTF
NA	NA	TRBV6-5	TRBJ2-6	TGTGCCAGCAGTTATGGGGTCTCTGGGGCCAACGTCCTGACTTTC	CASSYGVSGANVLTF
TRBD2	NA	TRBV9	TRBJ2-1	TGTGCCAGCAGCGCCCGCGGGGGGCCGCCCTACAATGAGCAGTTCTTC	CASSARGGPPYNEQFF
NA	NA	TRBV4-1	TRBJ2-3	TGCGCCAGCAGCCAAGTAGGTAGCACAGATACGCAGTATTTT	CASSQVGSTDTQYF
NA	NA	TRBV15	TRBJ1-6	TGTGCCACCAGCAACACACGAGATTCACCCCTCCACTTT	CATSNTRDSPLHF
NA	NA	TRBV18	TRBJ1-1	TGTGCCAGCTCACCGATTCTGGGACAACTAGGCACTGAAGCTTTCTTT	CASSPILGQLGTEAFF
NA	NA	TRBV28	TRBJ1-1	TGTGCCAGCAATAAACGCATAACAAGGAACACTGAAGCTTTCTTT	CASNKRITRNTEAFF
NA	NA	TRBV5-1	TRBJ1-1	TGCGCCAGCAGCCACCATGGACGGTCCGCGGGTGAAGCCCGTGAAGCTTTCTTT	CASSHHGRSAGEAREAFF
NA	NA	TRBV2	TRBJ2-5	TGTGCCAGCAGTGATCTAGGCGCTGAGGCCACATTTACGAGGCAGTACTTC	CASSDLGAEATFTRQYF
TRBD2	NA	TRBV4-3	TRBJ2-7	TGCGCCAGCAGCGTGGGACTAGCGGGCTACGAGCAGTACTTC	CASSVGLAGYEQYF
NA	NA	TRBV6-9	TRBJ1-1	TGTGCCAGCAGTTATTTCGTCGGGGGCAAAAACACTGAAGCTTTCTTT	CASSYFVGGKNTEAFF